The 32 T cell receptor beta chains below were found in one sample sequenced in a study of T cells in Graves' hyperthyroidism and ophthalmopathy. Amplification yielded TCR beta CDR3 regions, with RNA transcripts as the source. Carried out on the TCR CDR3, a first-round RT-PCR used the HTBI primer set. MiXCR, run by TCRdb on the multiplex PCR reads, gives a single entry per CDR3 protein. The table lists around 660,000 distinct CDR3 sequences, roughly 46% of them singletons, with 7% to 7.5% in the top ten. Source material: peripheral blood or thyroid tissue (not recorded which). Source of these receptors: an adult man with Graves' disease, either hyperthyroidism or ophthalmopathy (not recorded which).

This clonotype has ten or more counts. V and J are TRBV7-9 and TRBJ1-6; D is ambiguous. This CDR3 comprises 14 residues. With 1 base removed from V and 7 bases from J, the gap between germline ends came to 8 bases. CDR1 SEHNR and CDR2 FQNEAQ come from the germline V gene (reference sequence). The CDR3 protein is CASSLEVYNSPLHF. The DNA of the CDR3 is TGTGCCAGCAGCTTAGAGGTATACAATTCACCCCTCCACTTT.

At least ten counts were recorded for this clonotype. This chain joins TRBV10-1 and TRBJ2-7; TRBD2 matches 10 bases. Germline V gives CDR1 WNHNN, CDR2 SYGVQD (reference sequence). The CDR3 loop spans 13 amino acids. V gave up 6 bases and J gave up 5 bases; unmatched junction bases: 4. For the CDR3, the DNA is TGCGCCAGCAGAGCTAGCGGGAGCCACGAGCAGTACTTC. Amino acids: CASRASGSHEQYF.

The chain has TRBV15 and TRBJ2-5; TRBD1 or TRBD2 may be the D gene (5 bases each). Trimming removed 3 bases at V and 5 bases at J, with 19 bases between. This CDR3 spans 16 amino acids. Germline CDR1 and CDR2: LNHNV and YYDKDF (reference sequence). CDR3 DNA: TGTGCCACCAGCAGTGACAAACGAGGGGCGCGGGAGACCCAGTACTTC. The encoded protein is CATSSDKRGARETQYF. Full variable domain (missing parts from reference TRBV15 and TRBJ2-5): DAMVIQNPRYQVTQFGKPVTLSCSQTLNHNVMYWYQQKSSQAPKLLFHYYDKDFNNEADTPDNFQSRRPNTSFCFLDIRSPGLGDTAMYLCATSSDKRGARETQYFGPGTRLLVL.

In this sample, this clonotype turned up many times. This chain uses TRBV24-1 with TRBJ1-5; D possibly corresponds to TRBD1 (6 bases). Trimming pared 4 bases from V and 5 bases from J, leaving 11 bases between. CDR3 length equals 14 residues. Germline V gene data show CDR1 as KGHDR and CDR2 as SFDVKD. In DNA form, the CDR3 reads TGTGCCACCAGTGACCCGACAGGAGATCAGCCCCAGCATTTT. Translating gives CATSDPTGDQPQHF.

This clonotype was counted ten times or more. The V gene is TRBV20-1, the J gene TRBJ1-2, with D perhaps matching TRBD1 (5 bases). Germline V lookup: CDR1 DFQATT, CDR2 SNEGSKA (reference sequence). Trimming took off 7 bases at V and 8 bases at J, with 11 bases between the two ends. The CDR3 has 10 residues. CDR3 DNA: TGCAGTGGCGGGGGTGACGGCTACACCTTC. Translation gives CSGGGDGYTF.

The V and J genes are TRBV7-2 and TRBJ2-5; D unclear. Germline assignment: CDR1 SGHTA and CDR2 FQGNSA. The ends were cut back, 2 bases at V and 0 bases at J, with 4 bases in the middle. The length of the CDR3 is 13 residues. The CDR3 protein is CASSLHYQETQYF. Here the CDR3 DNA reads TGTGCCAGCAGCTTACATTACCAAGAGACCCAGTACTTC.

The J gene is TRBJ2-5, the V gene TRBV25-1; maybe TRBD2 (5 bases). CDR3 size: 14 residues. The V gene lost 6 bases and the J gene lost 0 bases, with 11 bases spanning the gap. Germline-derived CDR1 and CDR2 are MGHDK and SYGVNS. This CDR3 is CASSVVGDQETQYF. The CDR3 DNA follows: TGTGCCAGCAGCGTTGTGGGAGACCAAGAGACCCAGTACTTC.

This clonotype was detected many times. The chain couples TRBV9 to TRBJ1-6; TRBD1 is a possible D gene (5 bases). CDR3 length equals 15 residues. V lost 0 bases and J lost 5, with 9 bases in between. In germline, CDR1 is SGDLS, CDR2 YYNGEE. The CDR3 spells CASSVGQGNNSPLHF. The CDR3 region has the DNA TGTGCCAGCAGCGTAGGGCAGGGAAATAATTCACCCCTCCACTTT.

This clonotype was seen a handful of times. The chain couples TRBV29-1 to TRBJ1-2; D remains unclear. The CDR3 runs 12 residues. V dropped 5 bases and J dropped 1 base, with 8 bases sitting between them. Germline V gene data show CDR1 as SQVTM and CDR2 as ANQGSEA. The CDR3 reads CSVYTFNYGYTF. The DNA of the CDR3 is TGCAGCGTTTATACATTTAACTATGGCTACACCTTC.

J is TRBJ1-6 and V is TRBV7-8, with D possibly being TRBD1 (5 bases). V was trimmed by 1 base and J by 5 bases, leaving 9 bases between them. CDR1 SGHVS and CDR2 FQNEAQ come from the germline V gene. There are 15 residues in the CDR3. The CDR3 loop reads CASSLDRGNNSPLHF. The DNA of the CDR3 is TGTGCCAGCAGCTTAGATAGGGGAAATAATTCACCCCTCCACTTT.

This clonotype was seen a few times. The V gene is TRBV29-1, the J gene TRBJ1-1; TRBD1 aligns across 9 bases. There are 12 residues in the CDR3. Losses at the gene ends were 5 bases for V and 3 bases for J; bases not matched to a gene: 1. Germline CDR1 reads SQVTM; CDR2 reads ANQGSEA. In DNA, the CDR3 is TGCAGCGTTCGGACAGGGGACACTGAAGCTTTCTTT. Residues: CSVRTGDTEAFF. The entire variable domain, with the rest obtained from reference TRBV29-1 and TRBJ1-1, is as follows: SAVISQKPSRDICQRGTSLTIQCQVDSQVTMMFWYRQQPGQSLTLIATANQGSEATYESGFVIDKFPISRPNLTFSTLTVSNMSPEDSSIYLCSVRTGDTEAFFGQGTRLTVV.

This clonotype was observed once. The gene calls are TRBV20-1 and TRBJ1-1; 8 bases are a match to TRBD1. The CDR3 spans 13 residues. J gave up 6 bases and V 3 bases, and 6 bases lay outside the gene matches. Germline loops: CDR1 DFQATT, CDR2 SNEGSKA (reference sequence). CDR3 in DNA: TGCAGTGCTAGCCCAGGGGGCTCCCCTGAAGCTTTCTTT. This translates into CSASPGGSPEAFF.

This clonotype was recorded at least ten times. V is TRBV20-1 and J is TRBJ2-5; tentative D call: TRBD1 (6 bases). V was shortened by 5 bases and J by 5 bases, with 9 bases between the two germline ends. Germline V gene lookup returns CDR1 DFQATT and CDR2 SNEGSKA (reference sequence). The CDR3 runs 11 residues. The CDR3 is CSAGDMETQYF. The CDR3 DNA is TGCAGTGCTGGGGACATGGAGACCCAGTACTTC.

The rearrangement joins TRBV7-8 to TRBJ2-5, with D perhaps TRBD1 or TRBD2 (5 bases each). Germline lookup yields CDR1 SGHVS and CDR2 FQNEAQ. Deletions cut 6 bases from V and 4 bases from J, with 15 bases between. This CDR3 spans 14 amino acids. This CDR3 reads CASSPPGTRETQYF. The CDR3 DNA is TGTGCCAGCAGTCCGCCCGGGACCCGAGAGACCCAGTACTTC.

J is TRBJ2-5 and V is TRBV7-2, with 9 positions matching TRBD2. The germline CDR1 and CDR2 sequences are SGHTA and FQGNSA. The ends lost 1 base at V and 3 bases at J; junction bases unmatched: 3. CDR3 length equals 15 residues. CDR3: CASSLGASGEETQYF. As DNA, the CDR3 is TGTGCCAGCAGCTTAGGGGCTAGCGGGGAAGAGACCCAGTACTTC.

This chain connects TRBV20-1 to TRBJ2-7; TRBD2 matches at 13 bases. The ends lost 6 bases at V and 5 bases at J; junction bases unmatched: 7. Germline CDR1 DFQATT, CDR2 SNEGSKA (reference sequence). The CDR3 contains 14 residues. Here the CDR3 reads CSAATGLAGDEQYF. CDR3 coding DNA: TGCAGTGCGGCCACTGGACTAGCGGGAGACGAGCAGTACTTC.

The sample holds a few counts of this clonotype. The V and J genes are TRBV14 and TRBJ2-5; 8 bases match TRBD1. V lost 6 bases and J lost 5; bases outside the gene matches: 17. Germline assignment: CDR1 SGHDN and CDR2 FVKESK. The CDR3 is made up of 17 amino acids. Here the CDR3 reads CASSSTSDREGLETQYF. The CDR3 nucleotides are TGTGCCAGCAGTTCTACCTCGGACAGGGAAGGGTTGGAGACCCAGTACTTC.

This clonotype was seen a few times. CDR3 residues: CSARGQGLAWGNEKLFF. The CDR3 region has the DNA TGCAGTGCTAGAGGACAGGGTTTGGCGTGGGGTAATGAAAAACTGTTTTTT. The chain is built from TRBV20-1 and TRBJ1-4; 7 bases match TRBD1. This CDR3 region has 17 residues. V lost 1 base, J lost 4 bases, and 12 bases stayed unmatched. CDR1 DFQATT and CDR2 SNEGSKA come from the germline V gene (reference sequence).

The J gene is TRBJ1-1, the V gene TRBV10-3, with a possible D match to TRBD1 (6 bases). Trimming removed 10 bases from V and 3 bases from J, with 15 bases in between. CDR1 and CDR2 from the germline V gene are ENHRY and SYGVKD. This CDR3 has 13 amino acids. The CDR3 loop is CANTPDRYTEAFF. DNA of the CDR3: TGTGCCAATACCCCCGACAGGTACACTGAAGCTTTCTTT.

This clonotype has ten or more counts. This chain connects TRBV25-1 to TRBJ1-2; unclear D gene. This CDR3 region has 13 residues. With 0 bases removed from V and 10 bases from J, the gap between germline ends came to 12 bases. In germline, CDR1 is MGHDK, CDR2 SYGVNS. In DNA form, the CDR3 reads TGTGCCAGCAGTGAATATATCCCAGGCACCTACACCTTC. Protein: CASSEYIPGTYTF.

With respect to this clonotype: This may come from a read error, since a much larger clone is one base off. The V gene is TRBV29-1, the J gene TRBJ1-5, with TRBD1 matching 9 bases. The germline V gene has CDR1 SQVTM and CDR2 ANQGSEA. This CDR3 has 14 amino acids. CDR3 sequence (DNA): TGCAGCGTCACATTCGGGACAGGGCATCAGCCCCGGCATTTT. This codes for CSVTFGTGHQPRHF.

The chain employs TRBV20-1 and TRBJ1-4, with 8 bases identical to TRBD1. The CDR3 is 13 amino acids. Germline CDR1 is DFQATT and CDR2 is SNEGSKA (reference sequence). J lost 8 bases, V lost 3 bases, and 5 bases had no gene match. CDR3 protein: CSASTGTGEKLFF. The CDR3, as DNA: TGCAGTGCTAGTACCGGGACAGGAGAAAAACTGTTTTTT.

This chain connects TRBV10-3 to TRBJ1-2, with a weak D call TRBD1 (5 bases). The germline CDR1 and CDR2 sequences are ENHRY and SYGVKD. This CDR3 comprises 15 residues. Trimming stripped 2 bases from V and 2 bases from J, with 12 bases between. The CDR3 is CAISEGGAINYGYTF. The DNA for the CDR3 is TGTGCCATCAGTGAGGGGGGAGCAATAAACTATGGCTACACCTTC.

Note on this clonotype: A read error is possible here, since a much larger clone lies one base away. V is TRBV20-1 and J is TRBJ2-7; 13 positions match TRBD2. Germline loops: CDR1 DFQATT, CDR2 SNEGSKA (reference sequence). CDR3 size: 17 residues. The CDR3 coding sequence is TGCAGTGCTAGAGACTGGACTAGCGGGGGCCGCTCCTACGAGCATTACTTC. As protein: CSARDWTSGGRSYEHYF.

The rearrangement joins TRBV20-1 to TRBJ2-7; a possible D gene is TRBD2 (6 bases). Trimming stripped 6 bases from V and 3 bases from J, with 18 bases between. Germline CDR1 DFQATT, CDR2 SNEGSKA (reference sequence). This CDR3 contains 14 residues. This CDR3 is CSASGGPAGYEQYF. The CDR3 coding sequence is TGCAGTGCCTCAGGTGGACCAGCGGGCTACGAGCAGTACTTC.

V is TRBV7-2 and J is TRBJ2-5; 13 bases agree with TRBD2. CDR1 SGHTA and CDR2 FQGNSA come from the germline V gene. Trimming at V came to 6 bases and at J to 11 bases, leaving 9 bases not matched to a gene. This CDR3 contains 14 residues. CDR3 loop: CASRPGLAGLEQYF. CDR3 in DNA: TGTGCCAGCAGACCGGGACTAGCGGGACTAGAGCAGTACTTC.

The chain's CDR3 is CASSLAGPDTGEQYF. The CDR3 coding sequence is TGTGCCAGCAGCTTAGCTGGGCCCGACACCGGGGAGCAGTACTTC. The chain uses TRBV7-2 and TRBJ2-7; D is undetermined. Germline V gene sequence: CDR1 SGHTA, CDR2 FQGNSA. The CDR3 is 15 residues long. The ends were cut back, 0 bases at V and 7 bases at J, with 16 bases in the middle.

In the case of this clonotype: A much larger clone lies one base from this, so it may be a read error. The genes are TRBV6-1 and TRBJ1-1, with 7 bases lining up with TRBD1. The junction had 11 bases not matched to a gene; V was cut back by 7 bases and J by 6 bases. CDR1 is MNHNS and CDR2 is SASEGT in the germline V gene. The CDR3 covers 14 residues. The CDR3 protein is CASKSGTAFAEAFF. CDR3 coding DNA: TGTGCCAGCAAATCCGGGACAGCGTTCGCTGAAGCTTTCTTT.

This clonotype appeared a single time. An end of the junction does not agree with germline; a read error may underlie this. The chain combines TRBV7-3 with TRBJ1-2; D remains ambiguous. CDR3 length: 15 residues. Germline V lookup: CDR1 SGHTA, CDR2 FQGTGA. In DNA, the CDR3 is TGTGCCAGCAGCCCGGGGAGGGCCACTACCTATGGCCACACCTTC. This gives the protein CASSPGRATTYGHTF.

This clonotype has a handful of counts. The chain couples TRBV20-1 to TRBJ1-1; TRBD1 is a possible D gene (5 bases). This CDR3 is 13 amino acids long. Germline lookup yields CDR1 DFQATT and CDR2 SNEGSKA (reference sequence). Trimming left V 6 bases short and J 1 base short, with 12 bases between. The CDR3 protein is CSAYRRSNTEAFF. Written as DNA, the CDR3 is TGCAGTGCGTACAGGAGATCGAACACTGAAGCTTTCTTT.

This clonotype was seen at least ten times. The gene calls are TRBV7-9 and TRBJ2-2; possible D gene TRBD2, 5 bases. The CDR3 contains 13 residues. The germline V and J ends were trimmed by 8 bases and 2 bases, with 9 bases remaining between them. Germline loops: CDR1 SEHNR, CDR2 FQNEAQ (reference sequence). The CDR3 sequence is CASREVNTGELFF. As DNA, the CDR3 is TGTGCCAGCCGGGAAGTTAACACCGGGGAGCTGTTTTTT.

The rearrangement uses TRBV19 and TRBJ2-2; TRBD1 matches 9 bases. This CDR3 contains 15 residues. V shed 9 bases and J 4 bases; nucleotides not matched to a gene: 9. Germline V gene lookup returns CDR1 LNHDA and CDR2 SQIVND (reference sequence). The CDR3 nucleotides are TGTGCCAGCAGCCTGACAGGGGGTTTCACCGGGGAGCTGTTTTTT. It encodes CASSLTGGFTGELFF.